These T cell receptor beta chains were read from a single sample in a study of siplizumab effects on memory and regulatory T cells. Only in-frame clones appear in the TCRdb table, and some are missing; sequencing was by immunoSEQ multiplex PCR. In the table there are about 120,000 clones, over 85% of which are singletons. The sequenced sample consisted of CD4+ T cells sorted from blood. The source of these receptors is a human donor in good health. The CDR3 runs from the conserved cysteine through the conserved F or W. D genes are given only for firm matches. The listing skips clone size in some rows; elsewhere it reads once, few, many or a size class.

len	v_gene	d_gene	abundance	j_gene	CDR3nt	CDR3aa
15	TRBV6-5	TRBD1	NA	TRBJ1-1	TGTGCCAGCAGTTACTCGAGACAGGGGAGAAGTGAAGCTTTCTTT	CASSYSRQGRSEAFF
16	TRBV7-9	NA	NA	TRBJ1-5	TGTGCCAGCAGCTCCGGGGGGCTTGTTATTAATCAGCCCCAGCATTTT	CASSSGGLVINQPQHF
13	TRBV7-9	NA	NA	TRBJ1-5	TGTGCCAGCAGCATCAACGGGGAGCAGCCCCAGCATTTT	CASSINGEQPQHF
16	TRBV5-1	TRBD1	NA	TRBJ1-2	TGCGCCAGCAGCTTGGAACCACAGGGGGCGAGCTATGGCTACACCTTC	CASSLEPQGASYGYTF
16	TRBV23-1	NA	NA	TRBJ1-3	TGCGCCAGCACTCGGCCCCACCCAGTTACGGGAAACACCATATATTTT	CASTRPHPVTGNTIYF
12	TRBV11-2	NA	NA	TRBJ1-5	TGTGCCAGCAGCTTGACGGATCAGCCCCAGCATTTT	CASSLTDQPQHF
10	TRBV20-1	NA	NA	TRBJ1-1	TGCAGTGCTAGAGCAGAGGTAGCTTTCTTT	CSARAEVAFF
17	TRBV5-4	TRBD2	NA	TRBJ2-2	TGTGCCAGCAGCTTGGGACTAGCGGGGGTGAACACCGGGGAGCTGTTTTTT	CASSLGLAGVNTGELFF
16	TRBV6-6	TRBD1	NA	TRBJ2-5	TGTGCCAGCAGTTACTCCGGGACAGGGTCGACAGAGACCCAGTACTTC	CASSYSGTGSTETQYF
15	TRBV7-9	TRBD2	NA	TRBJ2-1	TGTGCCAGCACTTATCTAGCGGGGCCCTACAATGAGCAGTTCTTC	CASTYLAGPYNEQFF
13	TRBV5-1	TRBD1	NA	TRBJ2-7	TGCGCCAGCAGCACGGGACAGCCTGGGGAGCAGTACTTC	CASSTGQPGEQYF
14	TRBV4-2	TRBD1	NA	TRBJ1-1	TGTGCCAGCAGCTCCAACAGGGGGAACACTGAAGCTTTCTTT	CASSSNRGNTEAFF
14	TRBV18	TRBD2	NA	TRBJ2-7	TGTGCCAGCTCAGTAGCGGGGGTCTCCTACGAGCAGTACTTC	CASSVAGVSYEQYF
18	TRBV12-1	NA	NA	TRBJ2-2	TGTGCCAGCAGTTGGGGACTAGCGGAGCCCCCGAACACCGGGGAGCTGTTTTTT	CASSWGLAEPPNTGELFF
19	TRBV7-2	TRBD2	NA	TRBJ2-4	TGTGCCAGCAGCTTCCCGCTAGCGGGGGGGAACCTAGCCAAAAACATTCAGTACTTC	CASSFPLAGGNLAKNIQYF
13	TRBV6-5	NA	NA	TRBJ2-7	TGTGCCAGCAGTCCGGGACTCAACTACGAGCAGTACTTC	CASSPGLNYEQYF
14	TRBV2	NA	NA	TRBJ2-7	TGTGCCAGCAGCCCGGACACTCAAGCCTACGAGCAGTACTTC	CASSPDTQAYEQYF
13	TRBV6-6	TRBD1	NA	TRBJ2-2	TGTGCCAGCACCAAAGGGGGCGCCGGGGAGCTGTTTTTT	CASTKGGAGELFF
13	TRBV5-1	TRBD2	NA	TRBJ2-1	TGCGCCAGCCAGCGGGATGGTTACAATGAGCAGTTCTTC	CASQRDGYNEQFF
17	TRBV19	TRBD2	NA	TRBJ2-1	TGTGCCAGTAGTGGCCAGCGGGGCGGGAGGGCCCTCGATGAGCAGTTCTTC	CASSGQRGGRALDEQFF
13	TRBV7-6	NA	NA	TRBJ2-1	TGTGCCAGCAGCTACCCCGGGGAGTCGGAGCAGTTCTTC	CASSYPGESEQFF
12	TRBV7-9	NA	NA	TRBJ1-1	TGTGCCAGCAGCTTATTCCTCACTGAAGCTTTCTTT	CASSLFLTEAFF
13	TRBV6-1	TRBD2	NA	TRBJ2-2	TGTGCCAGCAAGGCGGGAGGGCCCGGGGAGCTGTTTTTT	CASKAGGPGELFF
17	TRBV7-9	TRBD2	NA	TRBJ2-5	TGTGCCAGCAGCTACTCCTGGGGGCTAGCGGGGGACGAGACCCAGTACTTC	CASSYSWGLAGDETQYF
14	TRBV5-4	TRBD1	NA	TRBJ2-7	TGTGCCAGCAGCCCTCCGGGACAGGGCTACGAGCAGTACTTC	CASSPPGQGYEQYF
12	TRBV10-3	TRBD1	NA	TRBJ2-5	TGTGCCACCCGACAGGGGGAAATGGGGCAGTACTTC	CATRQGEMGQYF
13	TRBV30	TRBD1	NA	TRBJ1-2	TGTGCCTGGACCCCAGGGGGCCGGGCTGGCTACACCTTC	CAWTPGGRAGYTF
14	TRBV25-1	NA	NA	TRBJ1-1	TGTGCCAGCAGTGAAAGCTGGTTGGGCACTGAAGCTTTCTTT	CASSESWLGTEAFF
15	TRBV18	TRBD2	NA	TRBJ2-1	TGTGCCAGCTCACTTGGGACTAGCGGACCTAATGAGCAGTTCTTC	CASSLGTSGPNEQFF
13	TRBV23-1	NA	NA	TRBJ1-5	TGCGCCAGCAGTCCCCCTAGCAATCAGCCCCAGCATTTT	CASSPPSNQPQHF
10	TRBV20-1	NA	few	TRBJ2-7	TGCAGTGCAGGGGTAGGGGAGCAGTACTTC	CSAGVGEQYF
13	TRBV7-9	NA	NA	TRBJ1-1	TGTGCCAGCAGCTTACTTCGGGGCACTGAAGCTTTCTTT	CASSLLRGTEAFF
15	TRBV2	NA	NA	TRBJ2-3	TGTGCCAGCAGGGCGGGAAGCGGGAGCACAGATACGCAGTATTTT	CASRAGSGSTDTQYF
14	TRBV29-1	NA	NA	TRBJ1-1	TGCAGCGTGGGGAAGCGGGACATCAACACTGAAGCTTTCTTT	CSVGKRDINTEAFF
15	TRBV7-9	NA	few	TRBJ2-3	TGTGCCAGCAGCTCCCAGCTAGCGTCGACAGATACGCAGTATTTT	CASSSQLASTDTQYF
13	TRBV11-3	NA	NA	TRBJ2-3	TGTGCCAGCAGTCGGAGGGGGACAGATACGCAGTATTTT	CASSRRGTDTQYF
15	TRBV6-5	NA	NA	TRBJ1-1	TGTGCCAGCAGTTACTCGAACGTGGTAGACACTGAAGCTTTCTTT	CASSYSNVVDTEAFF
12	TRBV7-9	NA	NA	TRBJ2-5	TGTGCCAGCAGCTCTGTCGAAGAGACCCAGTACTTC	CASSSVEETQYF
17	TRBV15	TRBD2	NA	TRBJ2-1	TGTGCCACCAGCAGAGGACTAGCGGGGGGGCGGTACAATGAGCAGTTCTTC	CATSRGLAGGRYNEQFF
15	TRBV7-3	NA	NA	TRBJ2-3	TGTGCCAGCAGCTTAGCGGGTAAAAGCACAGATACGCAGTATTTT	CASSLAGKSTDTQYF
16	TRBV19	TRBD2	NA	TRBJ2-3	TGTGCCAGTAGCCTAACTAGCGGGAAGAGCACAGATACGCAGTATTTT	CASSLTSGKSTDTQYF
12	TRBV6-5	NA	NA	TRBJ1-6	TGTGCCAGCTCCAGGGTTAATTCACCCCTCCACTTT	CASSRVNSPLHF
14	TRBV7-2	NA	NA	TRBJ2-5	TGTGCCAGCAGCGCCCGTGATTCCCAAGAGACCCAGTACTTC	CASSARDSQETQYF
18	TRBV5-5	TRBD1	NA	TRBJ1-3	TGTGCCAGCAGCCCTGGAGGGACAGGGGTAGACTCTGGAAACACCATATATTTT	CASSPGGTGVDSGNTIYF
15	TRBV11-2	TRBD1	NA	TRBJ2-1	TGTGCCAGCAGCTTAGGACAGGGCTCCTACAATGAGCAGTTCTTC	CASSLGQGSYNEQFF
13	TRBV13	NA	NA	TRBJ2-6	TGTGCCAGTGAACGTTCTGGGGCCAACGTCCTGACTTTC	CASERSGANVLTF
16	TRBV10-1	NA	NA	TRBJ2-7	TGCGCCAGCAGCGAGGGAGGACCCAAACAGCCTTACGAGCAGTACTTC	CASSEGGPKQPYEQYF
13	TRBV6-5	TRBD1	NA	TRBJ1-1	TGTGCCAGCAGGAAACAGGGGGGCACTGAAGCTTTCTTT	CASRKQGGTEAFF
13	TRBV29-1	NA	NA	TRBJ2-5	TGCAGCGTTGGGCGTGCGGAGCAAGAGACCCAGTACTTC	CSVGRAEQETQYF
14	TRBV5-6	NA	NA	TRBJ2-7	TGTGCCAGCCGGGAAAGACAAATCTCCTACGAGCAGTACTTC	CASRERQISYEQYF
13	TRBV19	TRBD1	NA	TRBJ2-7	TGTGCCAGTACTTGGACAGGTAGCAACGAGCAGTACTTC	CASTWTGSNEQYF
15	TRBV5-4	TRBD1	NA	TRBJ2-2	TGTGCCAGCAGCTCGGGACAGGGACTAACCGGGGAGCTGTTTTTT	CASSSGQGLTGELFF
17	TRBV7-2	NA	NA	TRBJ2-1	TGTGCCAGCAGCTTAGAGGCAGGGAAGAACTCCTACAATGAGCAGTTCTTC	CASSLEAGKNSYNEQFF
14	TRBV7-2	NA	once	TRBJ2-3	TGTGCCAGCAGCTTAGCGCGAGGCACAGATACGCAGTATTTT	CASSLARGTDTQYF